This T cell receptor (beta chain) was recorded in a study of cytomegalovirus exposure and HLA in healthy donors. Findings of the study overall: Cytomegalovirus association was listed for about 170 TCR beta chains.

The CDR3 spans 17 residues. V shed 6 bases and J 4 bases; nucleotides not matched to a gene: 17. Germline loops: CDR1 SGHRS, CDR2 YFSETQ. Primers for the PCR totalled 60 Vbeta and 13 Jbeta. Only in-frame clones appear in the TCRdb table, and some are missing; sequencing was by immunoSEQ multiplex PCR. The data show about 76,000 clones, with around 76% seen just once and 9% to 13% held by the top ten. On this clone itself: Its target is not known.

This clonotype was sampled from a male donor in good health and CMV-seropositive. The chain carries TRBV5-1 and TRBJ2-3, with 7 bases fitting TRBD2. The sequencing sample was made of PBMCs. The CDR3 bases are TGCGCCAGCAACTCTGGGGGGGGAGGGTATGGGGCAGATACGCAGTATTTT. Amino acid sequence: CASNSGGGGYGADTQYF.